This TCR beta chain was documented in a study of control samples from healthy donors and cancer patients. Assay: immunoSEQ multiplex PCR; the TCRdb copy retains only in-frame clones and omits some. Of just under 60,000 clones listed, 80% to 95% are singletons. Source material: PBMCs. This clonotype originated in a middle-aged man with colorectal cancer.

DNA of the CDR3: TGTGCCAGCAGCTCGGGACTGAAAAAAGAGACCCAGTACTTC. This sequence encodes CASSSGLKKETQYF. The chain has TRBV5-6 and TRBJ2-5; D is possibly TRBD2 (6 bases). This CDR3 region has 14 residues. CDR1 is SGHDT and CDR2 is YYEEEE in the germline V gene. Deletions cut 3 bases from V and 3 bases from J, with 12 bases between.